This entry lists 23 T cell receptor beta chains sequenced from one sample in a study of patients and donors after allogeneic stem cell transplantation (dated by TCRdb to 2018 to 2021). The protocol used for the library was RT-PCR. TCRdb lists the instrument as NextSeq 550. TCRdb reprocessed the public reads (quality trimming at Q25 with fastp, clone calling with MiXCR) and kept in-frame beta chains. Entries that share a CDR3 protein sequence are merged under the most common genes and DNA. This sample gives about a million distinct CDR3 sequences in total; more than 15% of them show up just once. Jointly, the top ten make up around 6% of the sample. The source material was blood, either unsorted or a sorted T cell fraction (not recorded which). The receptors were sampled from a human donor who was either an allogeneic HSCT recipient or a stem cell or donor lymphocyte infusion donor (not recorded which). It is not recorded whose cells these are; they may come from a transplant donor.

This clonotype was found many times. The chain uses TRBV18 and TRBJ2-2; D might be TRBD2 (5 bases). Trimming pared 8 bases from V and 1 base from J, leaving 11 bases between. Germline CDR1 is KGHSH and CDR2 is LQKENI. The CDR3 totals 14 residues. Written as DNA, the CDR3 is TGTGCCAGCAGTCCCAGCGGGAACACCGGGGAGCTGTTTTTT. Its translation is CASSPSGNTGELFF.

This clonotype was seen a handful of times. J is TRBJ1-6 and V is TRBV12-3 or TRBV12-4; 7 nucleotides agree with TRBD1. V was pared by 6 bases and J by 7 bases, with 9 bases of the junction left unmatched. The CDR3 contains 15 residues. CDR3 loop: CASSPLTGVNSPLHF. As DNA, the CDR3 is TGTGCCAGCAGCCCTCTCACAGGGGTAAATTCACCCCTCCACTTT.

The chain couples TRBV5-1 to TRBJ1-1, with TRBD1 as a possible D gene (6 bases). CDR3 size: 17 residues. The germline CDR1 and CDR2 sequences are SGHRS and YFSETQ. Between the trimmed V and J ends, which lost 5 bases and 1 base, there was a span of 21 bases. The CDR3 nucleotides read TGCGCCAGCAGTTTTCGAGCGGGGGGCGCGGGGAACACTGAAGCTTTCTTT. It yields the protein CASSFRAGGAGNTEAFF. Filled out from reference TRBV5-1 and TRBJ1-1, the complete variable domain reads KAGVTQTPRYLIKTRGQQVTLSCSPISGHRSVSWYQQTPGQGLQFLFEYFSETQRNKGNFPGRFSGRQFSNSRSEMNVSTLELGDSALYLCASSFRAGGAGNTEAFFGQGTRLTVV.

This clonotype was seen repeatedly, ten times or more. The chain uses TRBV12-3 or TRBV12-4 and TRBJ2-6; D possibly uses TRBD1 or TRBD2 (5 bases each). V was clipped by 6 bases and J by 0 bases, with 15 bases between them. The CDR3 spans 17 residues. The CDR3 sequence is CASSSGTPISGANVLTF. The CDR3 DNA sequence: TGTGCCAGCAGCTCCGGGACCCCTATCTCTGGGGCCAACGTCCTGACTTTC.

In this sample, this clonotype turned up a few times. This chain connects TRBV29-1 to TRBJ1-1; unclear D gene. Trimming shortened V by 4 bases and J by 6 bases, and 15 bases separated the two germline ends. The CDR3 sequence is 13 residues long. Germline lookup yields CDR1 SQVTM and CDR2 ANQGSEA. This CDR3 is CSVVRRLSAEAFF. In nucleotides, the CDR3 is TGCAGCGTTGTTAGGCGGTTAAGCGCTGAAGCTTTCTTT.

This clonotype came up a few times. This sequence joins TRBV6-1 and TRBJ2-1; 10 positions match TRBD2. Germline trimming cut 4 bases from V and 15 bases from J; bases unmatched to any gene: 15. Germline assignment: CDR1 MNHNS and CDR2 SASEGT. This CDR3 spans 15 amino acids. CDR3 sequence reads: CASSVSGSGRLSPFF. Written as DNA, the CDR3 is TGTGCCAGCAGTGTTAGCGGTAGCGGGAGGCTCTCACCGTTCTTC.

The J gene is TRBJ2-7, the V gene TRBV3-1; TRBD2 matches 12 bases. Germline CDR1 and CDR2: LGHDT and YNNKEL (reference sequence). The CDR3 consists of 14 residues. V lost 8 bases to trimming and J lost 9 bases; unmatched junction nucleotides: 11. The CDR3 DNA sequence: TGTGCCAGCGCGCAGACTAGCGGGAGAGGCGGGCAGTACTTC. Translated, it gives CASAQTSGRGGQYF.

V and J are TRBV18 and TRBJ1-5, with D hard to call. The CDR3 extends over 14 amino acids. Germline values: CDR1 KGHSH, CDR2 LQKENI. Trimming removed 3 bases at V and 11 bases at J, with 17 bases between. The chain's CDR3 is CASSPSMDGTAQHF. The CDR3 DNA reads TGTGCCAGCTCACCCTCGATGGACGGTACTGCCCAGCATTTT.

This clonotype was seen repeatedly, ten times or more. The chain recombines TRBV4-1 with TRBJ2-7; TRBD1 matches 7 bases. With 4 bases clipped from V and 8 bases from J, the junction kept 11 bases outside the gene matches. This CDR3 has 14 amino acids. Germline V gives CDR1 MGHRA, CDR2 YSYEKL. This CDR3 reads CASSPGDRVQQQYF. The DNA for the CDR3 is TGCGCCAGCAGCCCCGGAGACAGGGTGCAGCAGCAGTACTTC.

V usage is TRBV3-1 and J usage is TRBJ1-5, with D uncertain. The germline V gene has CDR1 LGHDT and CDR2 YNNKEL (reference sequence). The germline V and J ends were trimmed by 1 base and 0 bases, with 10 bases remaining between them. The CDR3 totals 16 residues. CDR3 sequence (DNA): TGTGCCAGCAGCCAAGGGACGGTGGGTAGCAATCAGCCCCAGCATTTT. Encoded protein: CASSQGTVGSNQPQHF.

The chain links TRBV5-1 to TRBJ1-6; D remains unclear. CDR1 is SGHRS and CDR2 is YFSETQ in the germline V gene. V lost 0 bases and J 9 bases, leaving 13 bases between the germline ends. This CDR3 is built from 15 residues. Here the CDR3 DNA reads TGCGCCAGCAGCTTGGGTAGAGATCTTTTTTCACCCCTCCACTTT. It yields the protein CASSLGRDLFSPLHF. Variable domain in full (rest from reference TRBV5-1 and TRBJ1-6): KAGVTQTPRYLIKTRGQQVTLSCSPISGHRSVSWYQQTPGQGLQFLFEYFSETQRNKGNFPGRFSGRQFSNSRSEMNVSTLELGDSALYLCASSLGRDLFSPLHFGNGTRLTVT.

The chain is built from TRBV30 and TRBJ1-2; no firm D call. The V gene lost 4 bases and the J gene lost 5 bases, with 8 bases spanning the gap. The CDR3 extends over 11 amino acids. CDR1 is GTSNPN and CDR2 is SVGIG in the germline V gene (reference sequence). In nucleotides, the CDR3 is TGTGCCTGGAATCCCTTGTATGGCTACACCTTC. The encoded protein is CAWNPLYGYTF.

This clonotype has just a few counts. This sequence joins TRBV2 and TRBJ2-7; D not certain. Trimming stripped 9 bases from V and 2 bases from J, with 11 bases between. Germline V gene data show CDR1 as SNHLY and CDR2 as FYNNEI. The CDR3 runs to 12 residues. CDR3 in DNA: TGTGCCAGTAACCAGGCTACCTACGAGCAGTACTTC. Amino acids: CASNQATYEQYF.

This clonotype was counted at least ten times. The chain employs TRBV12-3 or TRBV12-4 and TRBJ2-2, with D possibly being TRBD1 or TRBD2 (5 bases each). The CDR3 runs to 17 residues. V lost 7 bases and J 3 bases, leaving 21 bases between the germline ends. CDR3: CASMAWLRGSDTGELFF. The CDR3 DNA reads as TGTGCCAGCATGGCCTGGCTTCGGGGCAGTGACACCGGGGAGCTGTTTTTT.

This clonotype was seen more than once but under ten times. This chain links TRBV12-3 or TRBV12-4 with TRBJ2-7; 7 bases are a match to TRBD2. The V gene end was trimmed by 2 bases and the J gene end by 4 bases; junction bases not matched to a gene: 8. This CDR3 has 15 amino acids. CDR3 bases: TGTGCCAGCAGTTTATTTGGCCAGGGAGGGTACGAGCAGTACTTC. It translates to CASSLFGQGGYEQYF.

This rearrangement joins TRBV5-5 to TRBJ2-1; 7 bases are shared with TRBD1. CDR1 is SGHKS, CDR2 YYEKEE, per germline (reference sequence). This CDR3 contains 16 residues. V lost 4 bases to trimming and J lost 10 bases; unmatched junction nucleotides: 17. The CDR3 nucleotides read TGTGCCAGCAGCCCCGAAGGGGGCCATTTTTTAAGAGAGCAGTTCTTC. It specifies CASSPEGGHFLREQFF.

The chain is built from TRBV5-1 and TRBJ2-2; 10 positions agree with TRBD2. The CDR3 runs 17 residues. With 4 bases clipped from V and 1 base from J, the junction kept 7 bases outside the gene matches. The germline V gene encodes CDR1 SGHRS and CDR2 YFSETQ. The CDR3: CASSLPLAGVNTGELFF. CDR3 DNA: TGCGCCAGCAGCCTTCCGCTAGCGGGGGTGAACACCGGGGAGCTGTTTTTT.

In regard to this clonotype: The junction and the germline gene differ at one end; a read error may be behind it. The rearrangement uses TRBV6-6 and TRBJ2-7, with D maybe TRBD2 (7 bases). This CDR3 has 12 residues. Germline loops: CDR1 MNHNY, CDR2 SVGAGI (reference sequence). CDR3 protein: CASSYGGGLLLF. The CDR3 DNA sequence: TGTGCCAGCAGTTATGGGGGGGGCCTACTCCTCTTC.

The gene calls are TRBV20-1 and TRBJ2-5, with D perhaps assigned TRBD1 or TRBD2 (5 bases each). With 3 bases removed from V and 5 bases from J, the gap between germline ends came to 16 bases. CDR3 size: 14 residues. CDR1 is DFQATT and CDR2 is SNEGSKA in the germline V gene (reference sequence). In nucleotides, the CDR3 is TGCAGTGCTAGCCCCCCAGGGAGAAGGGAGACCCAGTACTTC. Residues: CSASPPGRRETQYF.

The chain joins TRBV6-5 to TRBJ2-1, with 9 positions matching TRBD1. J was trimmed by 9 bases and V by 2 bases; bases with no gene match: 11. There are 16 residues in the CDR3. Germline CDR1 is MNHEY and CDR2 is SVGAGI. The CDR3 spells CASSYIEPGQGLEQFF. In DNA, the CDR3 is TGTGCCAGCAGTTACATCGAACCGGGACAGGGACTTGAGCAGTTCTTC.

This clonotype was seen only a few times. As DNA, the CDR3 is TGTGCCAGCTCACGGACAGGATCAGATACGCAGTATTTT. Protein sequence: CASSRTGSDTQYF. The chain couples TRBV18 to TRBJ2-3; 7 positions agree with TRBD1. The ends lost 4 bases at V and 4 bases at J; junction bases unmatched: 2. The CDR3 totals 13 residues. Germline assignment: CDR1 KGHSH and CDR2 LQKENI.

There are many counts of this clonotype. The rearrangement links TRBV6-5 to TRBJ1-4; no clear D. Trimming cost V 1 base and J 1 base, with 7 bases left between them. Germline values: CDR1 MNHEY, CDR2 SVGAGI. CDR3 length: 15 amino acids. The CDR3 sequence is CASSYWGGTNEKLFF. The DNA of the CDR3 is TGTGCCAGCAGTTACTGGGGAGGAACTAATGAAAAACTGTTTTTT.

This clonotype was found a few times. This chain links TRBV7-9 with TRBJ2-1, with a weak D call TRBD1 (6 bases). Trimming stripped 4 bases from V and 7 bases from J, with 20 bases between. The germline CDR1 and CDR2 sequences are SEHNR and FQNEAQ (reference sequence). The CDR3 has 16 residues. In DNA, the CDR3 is TGTGCCAGCAGCTCACGCGAAACTACAGGGAAGAATGAGCAGTTCTTC. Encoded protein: CASSSRETTGKNEQFF.